This T cell receptor (beta chain) was identified during a study of blood T cell repertoires in COVID-19. Study details: PBMCs, B-cell-depleted T cells, or T cells were the source of the cDNA or gDNA that made up the material.

The germline V gene has CDR1 SNHLY and CDR2 FYNNEI. The CDR3 sequence is 16 residues long. V was clipped by 1 base and J by 7 bases; unmatched bases: 9. This table comes from immunoSEQ multiplex PCR, and its TCRdb copy is limited to in-frame clones, with some not included. The sample has 45,000 to 65,000 clones; 86% are singletons. The TCR sequence derives from a man older than 75 with active COVID-19. The chain couples TRBV2 to TRBJ2-1, with TRBD1 matching 8 bases. The sequenced material came from peripheral blood. CDR3 coding DNA: TGTGCCAGCAGTGAAGAGCAGGACAGGGTCAGAAATGAGCAGTTCTTC. This sequence encodes CASSEEQDRVRNEQFF.